A selection of T cell receptor beta chains follows, all from one sample in a study of tumor-infiltrating lymphocytes in oesophageal squamous cell carcinoma. TCRdb reanalysed the PCR reads using MiXCR and keeps one entry per CDR3 protein. The sample yields approximately 13,000 distinct CDR3 sequences, about half seen once. The source material was blood. The receptors here all came from a male donor with esophageal squamous cell carcinoma. CDR3s include the opening cysteine and the closing phenylalanine or tryptophan. Fields, in order: CDR3 protein, CDR3 DNA, clone size, J gene, V gene, D gene. A D gene is named only where the DNA matches it firmly. Clone size is stated in some rows and not others, as once, few, many or a class when expanded.

CASSYPGGLNEQFF	TGTGCCAGCAGCTACCCCGGTGGCCTGAATGAGCAGTTCTTC	NA	TRBJ2-1	TRBV7-2	NA
CASRKLAGGNQETQYF	TGTGCCAGCAGAAAACTAGCGGGGGGAAACCAAGAGACCCAGTACTTC	NA	TRBJ2-5	TRBV6-1	TRBD2
CASSIGGQGVREQFF	TGTGCCAGCAGCATCGGTGGACAGGGGGTACGTGAGCAGTTCTTC	NA	TRBJ2-1	TRBV7-9	TRBD1
CASSTTRLNTEAFF	TGTGCCAGCAGTACCACCAGGCTGAACACTGAAGCTTTCTTT	NA	TRBJ1-1	TRBV28	NA
CASSYSYPPYYTGELYF	TGTGCCAGCAGTTACTCTTACCCGCCATATTACACCGGGGAGCTGTACTTC	NA	TRBJ2-4	TRBV6-6	NA
CASSPWGLGETQYF	TGCGCCAGCAGCCCCTGGGGACTAGGAGAGACCCAGTACTTC	many	TRBJ2-5	TRBV5-1	TRBD2
CASSFNAGTEAFF	TGTGCCAGCAGTTTTAATGCCGGAACTGAAGCTTTCTTT	NA	TRBJ1-1	TRBV12-3/TRBV12-4	NA
CASSQETGSNEQYF	TGTGCCAGCAGCCAGGAGACCGGGTCAAATGAGCAGTACTTC	NA	TRBJ2-7	TRBV4-2	NA
CASSSTGTGGRWLHLRF	NA	few	TRBJ2-4	TRBV7-3	NA
CASSAVRGYEQFF	TGTGCCAGCAGCGCGGTCAGGGGCTACGAGCAGTTCTTC	NA	TRBJ2-1	TRBV7-2	NA
CASSLLSSPEQYF	TGTGCCAGCAGCTTACTTTCCAGCCCTGAGCAGTACTTC	many	TRBJ2-5	TRBV7-8	NA